This TCR beta chain is drawn from a study of vaccination and CD4 T cells after COVID-19 (dated by TCRdb to between 2021 and 2024). Study-level background: Every convalescent patient had a positive nasal swab PCR test for SARS-CoV-2, with mild disease in several patients and severe disease in one. Six males and four females were included in the convalescent cohort, with two Hispanic individuals, seven Caucasians, two Asians and one multiracial person represented. Two doses of either the Pfizer-BioNTech BNT162b2 vaccine (n=8) or the Moderna mRNA-1273 vaccine (n=2) were administered to participants. Post-COVID blood samples from convalescent patients were collected a median of about 100 days after diagnosis, with a range of 35 to 161 days. Post-vaccine blood samples were taken a median of 72 days after the second vaccine dose, with a range of about 13 to 241 days. The cultures were stimulated with overlapping spike peptide pools from SARS-CoV-2 and from the common cold coronaviruses HCoV-NL63, HCoV-OC43 and HCoV-229E. Control cultures received a CEFX viral epitope pool as the positive control, an HIV-1 Nef peptide pool as the negative control, or no peptide. The spike-specific CD4+ TCR repertoire was compared before and after mRNA vaccination in nine to ten COVID-19 convalescent patients and a handful of infection-naive healthy vaccine recipients.

The meaning of the sample's treatment or condition label: approximately 9-day PBMC culture with coronavirus spike peptide pools or control peptides (ViraFEST assay). To expand antigen-specific T cells with peptide pools and then pick out the expanded clonotypes through TCR sequencing, the study relied on the ViraFEST assay. The convalescent patients' positive SARS-CoV-2 PCR tests fell between March and December 2020, which was before the Alpha, Beta and Delta variants emerged in the United States. Each well held approximately 2 million PBMCs cultured in IMDM containing around 5.1% human AB serum and around 10 IU/ml IL-2, with 10 ug/ml peptide pools added. On days 3 and 7, half of the culture medium was replaced with fresh IL-2-containing medium. CD4+ T cells were isolated after approximately ten days of culture through negative selection using the EasySep CD4+ T cell isolation kit. Ficoll-Paque Plus gradient centrifugation was used to isolate PBMCs from whole blood, and the isolated PBMCs were then either used fresh or cryopreserved at -140C. Each culture condition was generally run in triplicate wells.

Libraries were prepared through PCR. TCR sequencing of DNA from cultured CD4+ T cells used the Oncomine TCR Beta short-read assay at the Johns Hopkins FTIC core. The QIAamp micro DNA kit was used to extract genomic DNA from the cultured CD4+ T cells. Oncomine TCR Beta libraries from cultured CD4+ T cells were pooled using unique dual indexes and sequenced on an Illumina iSeq 100. Under the source paper's analysis protocol: Non-productive sequences were removed, and CDR3s that did not start with C, did not end with F or W, or were shorter than 7 amino acids were discarded. The MANAFEST web application was used to identify antigen-specific clonotypes by comparing peptide-stimulated wells against reference wells and other culture wells. To be called positive, a clone needed an FDR below 0.05, an odds ratio above 5, and a productive frequency above 0.1% in at least two of three replicate wells. A clonotype was classed as cross-reactive if the clonotype showed significant expansion both in SARS-CoV-2 spike wells and in at least one common cold coronavirus spike condition. Similarity between CDR3 sequences was evaluated in R version 3.6.1 using Levenshtein distances (stringdist) and unrooted phylogenetic trees (ape). Starting from the raw public reads, TCRdb applied fastp trimming at Q25, assembled clones with MiXCR and retained in-frame beta chains. Entries that share a CDR3 protein sequence are merged under the most common genes and DNA. Clone size and V and J calls follow TCRdb, not the original study. The table for this sample lists nearly 7,000 distinct CDR3 sequences; around two thirds of them were counted only once. The ten largest clones capture around a third of the sample.

Spanning cysteine to phenylalanine, the CDR3 consists of 13 amino acids. Left in the record is the CDR3 DNA by itself, 39 bases read in frame from the first base. The junction shows trimming of 2 bases on V and 4 bases on J, plus 9 bases between the germline ends. Sequences MDHEN (CDR1) and SYDVKM (CDR2) are obtained from the germline V gene. Paper-wide results and their limitations: Among convalescent patients, a median roughly 90% of the SARS-CoV-2-reactive clones seen after vaccination appeared only after vaccination, which suggests priming specific to the vaccine. Only a relatively small number of convalescent patients were included in the study, and early timepoints following natural infection were not analyzed. Nearly all vaccine-specific clones in convalescent patients (304 of 307) were mono-reactive for SARS-CoV-2 spike rather than cross-reactive with common cold coronaviruses. An increase in the median number of SARS-CoV-2-reactive clonotypes from approximately 21 after infection to 38 after vaccination was observed, but the change was not found to be significant.

A remark on this clonotype: Its antigen remains undetermined. Base qualities were left out, and no much larger clone turns up one base away.

This receptor was obtained from a human donor who had recovered from COVID-19. The chain is encoded by TRBV28 joined to TRBJ2-7, with the identity of the D gene unclear. Sequencing input: CD4+ T cells from blood, cultured in vitro. The CDR3 is CASSLPKGYEQYF. The bases read TGTGCCAGCAGTTTACCAAAGGGTTACGAGCAGTACTTC. With the portions outside the CDR3 filled from the reference TRBV28 and TRBJ2-7 genes, the complete variable region becomes DVKVTQSSRYLVKRTGEKVFLECVQDMDHENMFWYRQDPGLGLRLIYFSYDVKMKEKGDIPEGYSVSREKKERFSLILESASTNQTSMYLCASSLPKGYEQYFGPGTRLTVT.